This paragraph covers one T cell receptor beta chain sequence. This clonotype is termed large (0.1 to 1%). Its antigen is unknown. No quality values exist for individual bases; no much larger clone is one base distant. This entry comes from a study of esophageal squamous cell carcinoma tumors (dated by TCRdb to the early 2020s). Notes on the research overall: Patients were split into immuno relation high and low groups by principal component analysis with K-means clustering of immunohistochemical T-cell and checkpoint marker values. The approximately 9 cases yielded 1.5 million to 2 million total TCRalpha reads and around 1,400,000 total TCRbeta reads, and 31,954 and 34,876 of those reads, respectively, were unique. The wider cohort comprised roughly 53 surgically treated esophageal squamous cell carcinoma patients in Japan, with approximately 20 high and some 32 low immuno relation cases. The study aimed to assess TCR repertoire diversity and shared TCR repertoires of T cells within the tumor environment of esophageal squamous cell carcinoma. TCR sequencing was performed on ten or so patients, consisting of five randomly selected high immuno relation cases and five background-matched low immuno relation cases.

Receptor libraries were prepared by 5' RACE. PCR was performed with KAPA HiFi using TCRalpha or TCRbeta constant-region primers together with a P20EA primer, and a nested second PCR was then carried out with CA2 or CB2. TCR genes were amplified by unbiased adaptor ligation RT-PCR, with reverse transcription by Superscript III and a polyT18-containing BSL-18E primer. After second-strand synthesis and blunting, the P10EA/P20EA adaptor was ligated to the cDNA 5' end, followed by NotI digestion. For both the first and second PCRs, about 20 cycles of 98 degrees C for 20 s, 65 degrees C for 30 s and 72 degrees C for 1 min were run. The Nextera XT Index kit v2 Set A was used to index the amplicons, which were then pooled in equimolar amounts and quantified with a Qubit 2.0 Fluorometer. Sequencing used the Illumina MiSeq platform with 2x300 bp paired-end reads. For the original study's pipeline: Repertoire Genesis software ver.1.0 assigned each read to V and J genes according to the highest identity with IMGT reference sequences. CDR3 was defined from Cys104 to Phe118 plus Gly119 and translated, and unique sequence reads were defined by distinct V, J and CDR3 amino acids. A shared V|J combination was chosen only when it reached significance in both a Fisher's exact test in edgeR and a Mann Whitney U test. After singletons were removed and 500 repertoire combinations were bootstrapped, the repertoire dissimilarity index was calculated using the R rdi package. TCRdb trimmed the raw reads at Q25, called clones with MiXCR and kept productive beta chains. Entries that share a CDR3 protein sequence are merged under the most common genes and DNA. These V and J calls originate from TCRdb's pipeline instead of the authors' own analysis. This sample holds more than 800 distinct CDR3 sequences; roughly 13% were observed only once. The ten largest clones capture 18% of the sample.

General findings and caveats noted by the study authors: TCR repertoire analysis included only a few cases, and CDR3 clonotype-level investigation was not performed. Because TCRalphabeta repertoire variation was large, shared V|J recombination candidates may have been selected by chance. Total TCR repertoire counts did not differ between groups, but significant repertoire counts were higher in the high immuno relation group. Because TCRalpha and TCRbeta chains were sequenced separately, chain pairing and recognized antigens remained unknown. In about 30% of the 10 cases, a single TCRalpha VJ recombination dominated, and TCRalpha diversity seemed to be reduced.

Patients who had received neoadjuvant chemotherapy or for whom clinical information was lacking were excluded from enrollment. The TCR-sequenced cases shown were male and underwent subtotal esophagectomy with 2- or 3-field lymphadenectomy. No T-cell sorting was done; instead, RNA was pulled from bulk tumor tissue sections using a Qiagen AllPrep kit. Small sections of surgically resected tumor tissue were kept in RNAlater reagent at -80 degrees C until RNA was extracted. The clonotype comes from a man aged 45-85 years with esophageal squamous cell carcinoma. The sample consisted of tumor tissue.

The DNA sequence reads TGCAGTGCTGCCCCGGCCGGCGAGGGCAGAGGCTACGAGCAGTACTTC. Translated, it reads CSAAPAGEGRGYEQYF. This receptor chain uses TRBV20-1 and TRBJ2-7; a tentative D match to TRBD2 spans 5 bases. V gives up 5 bases and J gives up 3 bases, and the segment between their germline ends measures 23 bases. The CDR3 sequence holds 16 residues, the cysteine and phenylalanine included. Here the CDR3 DNA is all that survives: 48 bases in frame from base 1. The germline V gene (reference sequence) sets CDR1 to DFQATT and CDR2 to SNEGSKA.